This section outlines one T cell receptor beta chain sequence together with its context. Its matching antigen is unknown. Sample time point: patch test 3, about 24 weeks after DPC sensitization. Treatment: therapeutic diphenylcyclopropenone sensitization with weekly scalp DPC. During construction of the library, unique molecular identifiers were attached to individual cDNA molecules for quantitative, reproducible TCR counting. MiXCR, run by TCRdb on the RACE reads, gives a single entry per CDR3 protein. This table holds some 110,000 distinct CDR3 sequences, around 11% found once. Trimming shortened V by 7 bases and J by 2 bases, and 13 bases separated the two germline ends. The CDR3 is 14 residues long. This record comes from a study of human T cells and chemical hapten exposure. Whole-study findings and limits: Significantly more large CDR3 similarity clusters were formed by expanded TCRs than by controls.

The sequencing here drew on whole blood, taken in connection with sensitization to the hapten diphenylcyclopropenone (DPC). The clonotype was recovered from a woman aged 50 to 65 with alopecia areata. Some clones in this sample may be carry-over from other donors' samples. The rearrangement joins TRBV12-3 or TRBV12-4 to TRBJ2-3, with D possibly being TRBD1 or TRBD2 (5 bases each). The CDR3 nucleotides are TGTGCCAGCACGGGGCCGGAATTCACAGATACGCAGTATTTT. Its protein product is CASTGPEFTDTQYF.